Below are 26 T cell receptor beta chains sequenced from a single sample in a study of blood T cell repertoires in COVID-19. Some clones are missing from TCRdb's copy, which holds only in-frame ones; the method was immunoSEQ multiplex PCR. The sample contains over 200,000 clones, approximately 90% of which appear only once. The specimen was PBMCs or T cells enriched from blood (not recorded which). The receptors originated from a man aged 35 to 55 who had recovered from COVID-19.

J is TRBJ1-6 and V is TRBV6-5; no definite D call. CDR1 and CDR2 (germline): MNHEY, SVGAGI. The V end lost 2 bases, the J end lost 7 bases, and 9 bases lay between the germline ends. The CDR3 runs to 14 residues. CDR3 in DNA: TGTGCCAGCAGTTACGAGGGTGACAATTCACCCCTCCACTTT. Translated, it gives CASSYEGDNSPLHF.

CDR3 DNA sequence: TGTGCCAGTAGTATGAATTCGTTCTGGACAGACAATCAGCCCCAGCATTTT. It is translated as CASSMNSFWTDNQPQHF. The chain uses TRBV19 and TRBJ1-5; D may be TRBD1 (6 bases). This CDR3 spans 17 amino acids. V lost 3 bases, J lost 3 bases, and 18 bases lay in between. Germline CDR1 is LNHDA and CDR2 is SQIVND (reference sequence).

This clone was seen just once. CDR3 protein: CASSFILGTKYNEQFF. In DNA, the CDR3 is TGTGCCAGCAGTTTCATCCTCGGGACAAAGTACAATGAGCAGTTCTTC. This rearrangement joins TRBV27 to TRBJ2-1; D possibly corresponds to TRBD1 (6 bases). This CDR3 is built from 16 residues. Trimming left V 3 bases short and J 4 bases short, with 16 bases between. CDR1 is MNHEY, CDR2 SMNVEV, per germline (reference sequence).

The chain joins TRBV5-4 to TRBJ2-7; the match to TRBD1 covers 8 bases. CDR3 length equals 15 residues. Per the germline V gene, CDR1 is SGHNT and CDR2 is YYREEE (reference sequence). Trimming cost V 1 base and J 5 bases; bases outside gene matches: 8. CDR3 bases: TGTGCCAGCAGCTTGTCGCGCCAGGGGGCCCACGAGCAGTACTTC. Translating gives CASSLSRQGAHEQYF.

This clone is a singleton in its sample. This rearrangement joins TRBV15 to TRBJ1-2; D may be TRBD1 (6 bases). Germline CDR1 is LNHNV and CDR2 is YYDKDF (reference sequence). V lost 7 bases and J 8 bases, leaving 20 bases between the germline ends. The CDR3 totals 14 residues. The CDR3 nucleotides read TGTGCCACCACGCCTCGGGACAATGGGATGGGCTACACCTTC. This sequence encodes CATTPRDNGMGYTF. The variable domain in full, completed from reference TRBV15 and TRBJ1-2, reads DAMVIQNPRYQVTQFGKPVTLSCSQTLNHNVMYWYQQKSSQAPKLLFHYYDKDFNNEADTPDNFQSRRPNTSFCFLDIRSPGLGDTAMYLCATTPRDNGMGYTFGSGTRLTVV.

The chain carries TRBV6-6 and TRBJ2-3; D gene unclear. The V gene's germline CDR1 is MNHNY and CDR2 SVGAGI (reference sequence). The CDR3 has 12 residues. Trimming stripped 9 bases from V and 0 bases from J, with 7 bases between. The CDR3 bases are TGTGCCAGTAAAAGCAGCACAGATACGCAGTATTTT. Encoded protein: CASKSSTDTQYF.

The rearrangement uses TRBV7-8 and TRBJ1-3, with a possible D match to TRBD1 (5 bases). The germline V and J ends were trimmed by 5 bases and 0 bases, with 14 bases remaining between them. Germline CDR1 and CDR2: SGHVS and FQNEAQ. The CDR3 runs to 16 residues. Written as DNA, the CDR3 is TGTGCCAGCAGCCCAGATGGGGGGGTCTCTGGAAACACCATATATTTT. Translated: CASSPDGGVSGNTIYF.

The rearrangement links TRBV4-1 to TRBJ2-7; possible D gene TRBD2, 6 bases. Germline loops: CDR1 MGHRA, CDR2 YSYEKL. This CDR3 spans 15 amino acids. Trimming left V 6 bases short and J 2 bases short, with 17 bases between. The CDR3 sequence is CASSLGRSGPYEQYF. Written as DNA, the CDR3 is TGCGCCAGCAGTCTCGGGAGAAGCGGACCCTACGAGCAGTACTTC.

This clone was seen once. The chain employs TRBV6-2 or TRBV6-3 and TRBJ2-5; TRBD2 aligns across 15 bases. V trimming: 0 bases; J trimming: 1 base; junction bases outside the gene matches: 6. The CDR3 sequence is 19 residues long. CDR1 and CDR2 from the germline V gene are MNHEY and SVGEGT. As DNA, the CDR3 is TGTGCCAGCAGTTACTCGAAGGGACTAGCGGGAGGTGGCCAAGAGACCCAGTACTTC. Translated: CASSYSKGLAGGGQETQYF.

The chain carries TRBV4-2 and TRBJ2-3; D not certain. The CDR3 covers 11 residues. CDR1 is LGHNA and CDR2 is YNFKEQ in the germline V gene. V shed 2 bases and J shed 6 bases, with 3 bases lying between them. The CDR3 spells CASSQYDTQYF. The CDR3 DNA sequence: TGTGCCAGCAGCCAATATGATACGCAGTATTTT.

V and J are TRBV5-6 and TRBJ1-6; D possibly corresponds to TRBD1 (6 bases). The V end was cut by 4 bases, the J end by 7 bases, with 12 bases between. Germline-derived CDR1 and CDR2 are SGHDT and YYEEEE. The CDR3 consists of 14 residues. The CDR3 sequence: CASSTGQLNSPLHF. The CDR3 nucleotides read TGTGCCAGCAGCACCGGACAGTTGAATTCACCCCTCCACTTT.

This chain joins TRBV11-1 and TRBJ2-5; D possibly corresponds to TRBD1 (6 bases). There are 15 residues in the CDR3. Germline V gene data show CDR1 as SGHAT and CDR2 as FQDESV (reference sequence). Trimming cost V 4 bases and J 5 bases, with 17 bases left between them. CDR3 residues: CASSSRTALRETQYF. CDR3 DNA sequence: TGTGCCAGCAGCTCCCGGACAGCCCTCCGGGAGACCCAGTACTTC.

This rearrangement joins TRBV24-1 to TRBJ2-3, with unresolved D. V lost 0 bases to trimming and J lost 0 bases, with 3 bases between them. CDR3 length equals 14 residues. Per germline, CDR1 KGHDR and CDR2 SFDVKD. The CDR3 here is CATSDLTSTDTQYF. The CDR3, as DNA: TGTGCCACCAGTGATTTGACTAGCACAGATACGCAGTATTTT.

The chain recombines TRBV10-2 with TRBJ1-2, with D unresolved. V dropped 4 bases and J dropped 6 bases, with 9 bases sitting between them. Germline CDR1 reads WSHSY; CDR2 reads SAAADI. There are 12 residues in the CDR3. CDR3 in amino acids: CASSGEAHGYTF. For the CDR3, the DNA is TGCGCCAGCAGTGGGGAGGCTCATGGCTACACCTTC.

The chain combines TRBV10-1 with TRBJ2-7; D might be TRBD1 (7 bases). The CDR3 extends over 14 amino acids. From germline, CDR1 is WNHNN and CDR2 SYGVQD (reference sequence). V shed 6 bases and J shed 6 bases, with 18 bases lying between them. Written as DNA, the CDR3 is TGCGCCAGCAGCCCGATGCGGGACAGCGGCGAGCAGTACTTC. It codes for CASSPMRDSGEQYF.

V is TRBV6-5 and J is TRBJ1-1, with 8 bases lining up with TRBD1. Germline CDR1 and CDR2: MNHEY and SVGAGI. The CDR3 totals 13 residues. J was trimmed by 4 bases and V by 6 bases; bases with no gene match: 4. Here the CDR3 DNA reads TGTGCCAGCAGAGGACAGGGTCGCACTGAAGCTTTCTTT. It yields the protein CASRGQGRTEAFF.

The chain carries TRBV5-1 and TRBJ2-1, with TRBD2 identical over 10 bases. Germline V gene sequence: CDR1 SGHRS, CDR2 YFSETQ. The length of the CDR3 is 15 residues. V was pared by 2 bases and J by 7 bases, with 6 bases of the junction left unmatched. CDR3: CASSLAGTSVNEQFF. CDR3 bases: TGCGCCAGCAGCTTAGCCGGGACTAGCGTGAATGAGCAGTTCTTC.

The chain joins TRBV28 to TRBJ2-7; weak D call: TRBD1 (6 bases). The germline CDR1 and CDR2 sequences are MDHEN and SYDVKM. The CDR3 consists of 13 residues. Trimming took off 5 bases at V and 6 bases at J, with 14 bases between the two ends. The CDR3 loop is CASSLGTPPEQYF. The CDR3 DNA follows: TGTGCCAGCAGTCTCGGGACACCCCCCGAGCAGTACTTC. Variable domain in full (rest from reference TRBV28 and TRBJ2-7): DVKVTQSSRYLVKRTGEKVFLECVQDMDHENMFWYRQDPGLGLRLIYFSYDVKMKEKGDIPEGYSVSREKKERFSLILESASTNQTSMYLCASSLGTPPEQYFGPGTRLTVT.

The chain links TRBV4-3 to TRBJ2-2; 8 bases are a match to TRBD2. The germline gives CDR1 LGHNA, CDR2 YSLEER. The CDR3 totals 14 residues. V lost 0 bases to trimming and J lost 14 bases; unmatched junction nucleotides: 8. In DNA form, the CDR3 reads TGCGCCAGCAGCCAAGATGGGGTCGGGGGGGCACTGTTTTTT. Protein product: CASSQDGVGGALFF.

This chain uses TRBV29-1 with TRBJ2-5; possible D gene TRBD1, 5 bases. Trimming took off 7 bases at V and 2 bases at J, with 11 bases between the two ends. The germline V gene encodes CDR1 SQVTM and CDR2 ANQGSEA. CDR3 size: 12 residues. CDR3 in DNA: TGCAGCGCCCGGACACTGCAAGAGACCCAGTACTTC. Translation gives CSARTLQETQYF.

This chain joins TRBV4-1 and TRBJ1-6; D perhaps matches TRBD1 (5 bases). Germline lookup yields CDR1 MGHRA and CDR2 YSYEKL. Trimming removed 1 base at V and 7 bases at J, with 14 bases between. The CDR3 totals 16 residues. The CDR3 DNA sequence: TGCGCCAGCAGCCAAGTCGTGGACACCAGCAATTCACCCCTCCACTTT. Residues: CASSQVVDTSNSPLHF.

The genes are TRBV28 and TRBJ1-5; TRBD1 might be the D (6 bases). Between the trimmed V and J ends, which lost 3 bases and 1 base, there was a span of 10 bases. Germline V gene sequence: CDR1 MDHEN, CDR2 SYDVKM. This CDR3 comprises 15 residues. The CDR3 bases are TGTGCCAGCAGTTTCCCGACAGGCAGCAATCAGCCCCAGCATTTT. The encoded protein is CASSFPTGSNQPQHF.

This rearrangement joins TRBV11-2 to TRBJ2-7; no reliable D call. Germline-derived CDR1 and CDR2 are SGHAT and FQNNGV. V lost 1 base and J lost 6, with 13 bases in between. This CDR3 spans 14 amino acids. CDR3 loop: CASSLGSNLFEQYF. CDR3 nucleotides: TGTGCCAGCAGCTTAGGATCCAACTTATTCGAGCAGTACTTC.

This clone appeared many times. The CDR3 reads CASSLVPGTGNTGELFF. The CDR3 DNA reads TGCGCCAGCAGCTTGGTCCCCGGGACAGGGAACACCGGGGAGCTGTTTTTT. The chain joins TRBV5-1 to TRBJ2-2; 8 nucleotides align to TRBD1. CDR3 length equals 17 residues. Germline CDR1 is SGHRS and CDR2 is YFSETQ. The V gene end was trimmed by 0 bases and the J gene end by 1 base; junction bases not matched to a gene: 5.

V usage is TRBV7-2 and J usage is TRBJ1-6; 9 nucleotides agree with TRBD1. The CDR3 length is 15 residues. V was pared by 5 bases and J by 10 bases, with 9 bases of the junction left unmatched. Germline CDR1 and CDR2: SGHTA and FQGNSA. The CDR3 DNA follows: TGTGCCAGCAGCGCCTGGGACAGGGTACAGTCACCCCTCCACTTT. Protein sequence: CASSAWDRVQSPLHF.

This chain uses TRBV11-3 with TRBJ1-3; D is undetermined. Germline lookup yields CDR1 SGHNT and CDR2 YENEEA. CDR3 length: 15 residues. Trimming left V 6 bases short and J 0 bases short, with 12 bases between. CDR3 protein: CASSYTGSSGNTIYF. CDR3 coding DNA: TGTGCCAGCAGTTACACGGGGAGCTCTGGAAACACCATATATTTT.